The T cell receptor (beta chain) under discussion was sequenced for a study of PD-1 blockade in classical Hodgkin lymphoma. Study observations and caveats: Why repertoires differed is undefined; disease activity or prior therapy possibly contributed. When set against healthy donors, newly diagnosed patients were reported to show lower baseline TCR diversity.

Time point here: newly diagnosed, previously untreated cHL patient sample. PBMCs from untreated, newly diagnosed classical Hodgkin lymphoma were comparison samples. About this clone itself: Its antigen is currently unknown. The junction shows a germline mismatch at one end, possibly a read error.

The table came from immunoSEQ multiplex PCR; TCRdb's copy has only in-frame clones and leaves some out. This sample has about 17,000 clones, with 87% found just once. This CDR3 spans 13 amino acids. CDR1 and CDR2 (germline): PRHDT, FYEKMQ (reference sequence). Specimen: peripheral blood mononuclear cells (PBMCs). V usage is TRBV13 and J usage is TRBJ1-1, with D hard to call. The receptor's source is a human donor with classical Hodgkin lymphoma. The CDR3 here is CANSFQTGTEAFF. CDR3 DNA: TGTGCCAACAGCTTCCAAACGGGCACTGAAGCTTTCTTT.